This T cell receptor beta chain was retrieved from a study of CD8+ T cells in alopecia areata. Study-wide findings and caveats: Lesional scalp, notably in alopecia totalis/universalis, had clonality above that of normal scalp.

The sequencing template was cDNA reverse transcribed from extracted RNA. Repertoires were generated with immunoSEQ multiplex PCR, while TCRdb's copy carries only in-frame clones and drops some. The top ten clones hold more than 1.5% of a sample with 180,000 or so clones, 50% to 70% of them seen once. Alopecia areata patients gave lesional scalp punch biopsies and peripheral blood samples. Sorted populations comprised CD4+ and CD8+ T cells obtained from PBMCs. CDR1 is LNHDA, CDR2 SQIVND, per germline (reference sequence). With V trimmed by 3 bases and J by 6 bases, 10 bases remained unmatched. This CDR3 comprises 15 residues. Comment on this clone: The antigen remains unidentified.

This specimen was CD4+ T cells sorted from blood, taken at week 0. The source is a human donor with alopecia areata. The J gene is TRBJ1-2, the V gene TRBV19, with 7 bases that match TRBD1. CDR3 DNA: TGTGCCAGTAGTATGCGGATCGGACAGGTCGATGGCTACACCTTC. Residues: CASSMRIGQVDGYTF.